This T cell receptor (beta chain) was found in a study of Graves' ophthalmopathy and Graves' hyperthyroidism. Transcripts of RNA were the source for amplifying TCR beta CDR3 regions. An opening RT-PCR round employed HTBI primers and preceded a second-round multiplex PCR. One entry per CDR3 protein, called by TCRdb with MiXCR from the multiplex PCR reads. The sample has hundreds of thousands of distinct CDR3 sequences; under 25% are singletons. A few counts support this clonotype. V gave up 0 bases and J gave up 7 bases, with 13 bases separating them. Germline V gene sequence: CDR1 MNHEY, CDR2 SVGEGT. The CDR3 extends over 15 amino acids.

Input material: peripheral blood. The rearrangement joins TRBV6-2 or TRBV6-3 to TRBJ2-1; TRBD2 might be the D (7 bases). The sequence was obtained from a woman aged 18-35 years with stable Graves' hyperthyroidism. CDR3 sequence (DNA): TGTGCCAGCAGTTACTCTGGCGAGGGGGGGAATGAGCAGTTCTTC. This translates into CASSYSGEGGNEQFF.